This T cell receptor beta chain was found in a study of blood T cell repertoires in COVID-19. Produced via immunoSEQ multiplex PCR; TCRdb's table is partial and in-frame only. Of about 310,000 clones listed, under 90% were seen once; the top ten hold approximately 2.9%. Sequences were obtained from peripheral blood. The TCR originated in a woman aged 25 to 39 with COVID-19, enrolled during active disease.

The chain's CDR3 is CASSFAHASLVNEQFF. For the CDR3, the DNA is TGCGCCAGCAGCTTTGCGCACGCGAGTCTAGTTAATGAGCAGTTCTTC. The rearrangement joins TRBV5-1 to TRBJ2-1; unclear D gene. This CDR3 is 16 amino acids long. Trimming took off 2 bases at V and 7 bases at J, with 19 bases between the two ends. CDR1 is SGHRS and CDR2 is YFSETQ in the germline V gene.